The text below deals with one TCR beta chain. No cognate antigen has been identified for it. Per-base qualities were not stored, and no clone one base away is much larger. This specimen comes from a study of T cell changes during pregnancy in multiple sclerosis (dated by TCRdb to between 2019 and 2020). Background on the whole study: Changes in the T cell repertoire over the course of pregnancy were examined in this study in women with multiple sclerosis.

The CDR3 has 15 amino acids, counting the end cysteine and phenylalanine. Only CDR3 DNA is held: 45 bases, read in frame from base 1. Based on the germline V gene (reference sequence), the CDR1 and CDR2 sequences are SGHNT and YYREEE. Trimming leaves V shorter by 2 bases and J shorter by 1 base, with the junction holding 3 bases beyond the gene matches. Library preparation was by the immunoSEQ multiplex PCR assay. In TCRdb, the immuneACCESS table is reduced to in-frame sequences with V and J assigned. These tables do not hold every clone; where another copy was compared, an unresolved V gene accounts for under half, and the others remain unexplained. The table for this sample lists around 50,000 clones; 85% to 95% of them were counted only once. The ten largest clones add up to approximately 0.49% of the sample.

This specimen consisted of CD4+ T cells from peripheral blood mononuclear cells, obtained in the first trimester of pregnancy. This clonotype originated in a female donor with multiple sclerosis, enrolled in a pregnancy study. The rearrangement combines TRBV5-4 with TRBJ2-3; 8 bases in between match TRBD2. The DNA sequence is given as TGTGCCAGCAGCTTCCTAGCGGGCGGCACAGATACGCAGTATTTT. This is translated as CASSFLAGGTDTQYF. The CDR3 plus the reference TRBV5-4 and TRBJ2-3 genes for the other parts give the full variable domain: ETGVTQSPTHLIKTRGQQVTLRCSSQSGHNTVSWYQQALGQGPQFIFQYYREEENGRGNFPPRFSGLQFPNYSSELNVNALELDDSALYLCASSFLAGGTDTQYFGPGTRLTVL.